The next 27 T cell receptor beta chains were all read from a single sample in a study of OX40 agonist ivuxolimab in advanced cancers. Method: immunoSEQ multiplex PCR; TCRdb's copy keeps in-frame clones and lacks some. The repertoire consists of about 83,000 clones, with approximately 84% occurring once and the leading ten covering around 7.8%. Source: CD4+ or CD8+ T cells sorted from blood, taken in a trial of the OX40 agonist ivuxolimab. The source of these receptors is an adult with an advanced solid tumor such as melanoma, head and neck, liver or kidney cancer.

This clone occurred once. This sequence joins TRBV5-1 and TRBJ2-5, with 12 bases matching TRBD2. V lost 3 bases and J lost 5; bases outside the gene matches: 2. This CDR3 is built from 14 residues. Germline CDR1 reads SGHRS; CDR2 reads YFSETQ. The DNA for the CDR3 is TGCGCCAGCAGCTGGACTAGCGGGGTCGAGACCCAGTACTTC. Protein product: CASSWTSGVETQYF.

V and J are TRBV19 and TRBJ2-7; D remains ambiguous. Trimming shortened V by 2 bases and J by 3 bases, and 8 bases separated the two germline ends. Germline assignment: CDR1 LNHDA and CDR2 SQIVND (reference sequence). The length of the CDR3 is 13 residues. The CDR3 sequence: CASSIRLNYEQYF. Written as DNA, the CDR3 is TGTGCCAGTAGTATAAGGCTGAACTACGAGCAGTACTTC.

This rearrangement joins TRBV7-5 to TRBJ2-1; the DNA was not used to check the table's D call, TRBD2. TRBV7-5 is a pseudogene segment. The length of the CDR3 is 20 residues. CDR3 DNA sequence: TGTGCCAGAAGCTTCTTGGGGGGACTACTTGTGATCAGCTCCTACAATGAGCAGTTCTTC. This encodes CARSFLGGLLVISSYNEQFF.

This clone was found once. V is TRBV19 and J is TRBJ1-4; the D gene is possibly TRBD1 (5 bases). CDR3 size: 14 residues. From germline, CDR1 is LNHDA and CDR2 SQIVND (reference sequence). The germline V and J ends were trimmed by 6 bases and 7 bases, with 15 bases remaining between them. The CDR3: CASRDRTRGEKLFF. In DNA form, the CDR3 reads TGTGCCAGTAGGGATAGGACAAGGGGTGAAAAACTGTTTTTT.

There are a few counts of this clone. The J gene is TRBJ2-1, the V gene TRBV7-8; D gene unclear. CDR3 length: 15 residues. CDR1 and CDR2 from the germline V gene are SGHVS and FQNEAQ. V was clipped by 7 bases and J by 6 bases, with 19 bases between them. This chain's CDR3 is CASTLRLVATNEQFF. DNA of the CDR3: TGTGCCAGCACCCTGAGGCTAGTAGCCACCAATGAGCAGTTCTTC.

The V call is TRBV19, the J call TRBJ2-1; TRBD1 matches 9 bases. CDR1 is LNHDA, CDR2 SQIVND, per germline (reference sequence). With V trimmed by 10 bases and J by 9 bases, 13 bases remained unmatched. The CDR3 spans 14 residues. DNA of the CDR3: TGTGCCACCCGCGGTGGACAGGGGTCAGGTGAGCAGTTCTTC. Translation gives CATRGGQGSGEQFF.

The rearrangement uses TRBV10-2 and TRBJ2-5; unclear D gene. The DNA end is a closer match to TRBJ2-7, so the J assignment may be wrong. Germline CDR1 is WSHSY and CDR2 is SAAADI. The CDR3 contains 11 residues. This chain's CDR3 is CASLGGYEQYF. CDR3 DNA sequence: TGCGCCAGTCTGGGTGGCTACGAGCAGTACTTC.

CDR3 protein: CASSIDRRGKQPQHF. For the CDR3, the DNA is TGTGCCAGTAGTATAGACCGCCGGGGAAAGCAGCCCCAGCATTTT. This chain uses TRBV19 with TRBJ1-5; D is unresolved. The V and J ends lost 0 bases and 7 bases respectively, with 13 bases between them. Germline V CDR1 and CDR2: LNHDA, SQIVND (reference sequence). CDR3 length: 15 residues.

The rearrangement joins TRBV19 to TRBJ2-1, with a weak D call TRBD1 (5 bases). The germline V and J ends were trimmed by 1 base and 7 bases, with 5 bases remaining between them. The CDR3 length is 12 residues. CDR1 and CDR2 (germline): LNHDA, SQIVND (reference sequence). CDR3 sequence reads: CASSIGQNEQFF. CDR3 nucleotides: TGTGCCAGTAGTATAGGACAGAATGAGCAGTTCTTC.

The CDR3, as DNA: TGTGCCAGCAGCCGCATGGCCCTCTCTGGGGCCAACGTCCTGACTTTC. This encodes CASSRMALSGANVLTF. V is TRBV7-2 and J is TRBJ2-6; D remains unclear. The CDR3 covers 16 residues. CDR1 SGHTA and CDR2 FQGNSA come from the germline V gene. V was clipped by 5 bases and J by 0 bases, with 11 bases between them.

The rearrangement links TRBV5-6 to TRBJ1-2, with D perhaps matching TRBD1 (5 bases). The V gene's germline CDR1 is SGHDT and CDR2 YYEEEE. The germline V and J ends were trimmed by 8 bases and 8 bases, with 22 bases remaining between them. There are 14 residues in the CDR3. The chain's CDR3 is CASFIVGGAQGYTF. DNA for the CDR3: TGTGCCAGTTTTATAGTCGGTGGGGCGCAGGGCTACACCTTC.

The J gene is TRBJ2-1, the V gene TRBV30; no reliable D call. Germline CDR1 reads GTSNPN; CDR2 reads SVGIG (reference sequence). V dropped 4 bases and J dropped 3 bases, with 4 bases sitting between them. The CDR3 runs 11 residues. The CDR3 protein is CAWKDYNEQFF. The CDR3 region has the DNA TGTGCCTGGAAGGACTACAATGAGCAGTTCTTC.

This rearrangement joins TRBV5-1 to TRBJ2-3, with D tentatively TRBD2 (6 bases). The CDR3 has 14 residues. V was cut by 6 bases and J by 0 bases, with 11 bases left in between. CDR1 and CDR2 (germline): SGHRS, YFSETQ. CDR3 in amino acids: CASTMGLSTDTQYF. Written as DNA, the CDR3 is TGCGCCAGCACAATGGGACTTAGCACAGATACGCAGTATTTT.

The rearrangement uses TRBV5-5 and TRBJ1-6, with D maybe TRBD1 (5 bases). Deletions cut 4 bases from V and 10 bases from J, with 18 bases between. This CDR3 region has 15 residues. CDR1 SGHKS and CDR2 YYEKEE come from the germline V gene (reference sequence). This chain's CDR3 is CASSLERRGRSPLHF. The CDR3 bases are TGTGCCAGCAGCCTGGAGAGGAGGGGCCGGTCACCCCTCCACTTT.

This clone appeared a single time. The gene calls are TRBV7-6 and TRBJ2-3; 9 nucleotides line up with TRBD2. Germline-derived CDR1 and CDR2 are SGHVS and FNYEAQ. The CDR3 has 17 amino acids. Losses at the gene ends were 2 bases for V and 2 bases for J; bases not matched to a gene: 8. The CDR3 here is CASSLLWAGGNTDTQYF. The CDR3 bases are TGTGCCAGCAGCTTATTATGGGCGGGAGGGAACACAGATACGCAGTATTTT. Based on the CDR3 plus reference TRBV7-6 and TRBJ2-3, the full variable domain is GAGVSQSPRYKVTKRGQDVALRCDPISGHVSLYWYRQALGQGPEFLTYFNYEAQQDKSGLPNDRFSAERPEGSISTLTIQRTEQRDSAMYRCASSLLWAGGNTDTQYFGPGTRLTVL.

The V call is TRBV6-1, the J call TRBJ2-5; 7 nucleotides align to TRBD2. The CDR3 sequence is 14 residues long. CDR1 and CDR2 (germline): MNHNS, SASEGT. J gave up 5 bases and V 6 bases, and 9 bases lay outside the gene matches. CDR3 amino acids: CASSGRMTRETQYF. As DNA, the CDR3 is TGTGCCAGCAGCGGGAGGATGACGAGGGAGACCCAGTACTTC.

The J gene is TRBJ2-7, the V gene TRBV5-6; 7 nucleotides agree with TRBD2. J was trimmed by 2 bases and V by 3 bases; bases with no gene match: 14. From germline, CDR1 is SGHDT and CDR2 YYEEEE. CDR3 length: 17 residues. The CDR3 DNA is TGTGCCAGCAGCTCCCGCGCTGCGGGGAGGGCCGCCTACGAGCAGTACTTC. Its translation is CASSSRAAGRAAYEQYF.

V is TRBV28 and J is TRBJ2-5; TRBD1 agrees at 7 bases. CDR1 and CDR2 (germline): MDHEN, SYDVKM. With 4 bases clipped from V and 1 base from J, the junction kept 3 bases outside the gene matches. The CDR3 totals 14 residues. CDR3 residues: CASSYRQGQETQYF. The DNA for the CDR3 is TGTGCCAGCAGTTACAGACAGGGCCAAGAGACCCAGTACTTC.

The chain employs TRBV19 and TRBJ1-4, with D hard to call. V was shortened by 2 bases and J by 2 bases, with 9 bases between the two germline ends. Germline assignment: CDR1 LNHDA and CDR2 SQIVND (reference sequence). This CDR3 region has 15 residues. CDR3 sequence: CASSISSPTNEKLFF. The CDR3 nucleotides read TGTGCCAGTAGTATAAGCAGTCCCACTAATGAAAAACTGTTTTTT.

The chain carries TRBV5-1 and TRBJ1-1, with 9 bases fitting TRBD1. The CDR3 covers 16 residues. From germline, CDR1 is SGHRS and CDR2 YFSETQ. After removal of 3 bases from V and 5 bases from J, the junction contained 11 bases not matched to a gene. The CDR3 protein is CASSWGTGIRRTEAFF. As DNA, the CDR3 is TGCGCCAGCAGCTGGGGGACAGGGATCCGTCGGACTGAAGCTTTCTTT.

The rearrangement uses TRBV30 and TRBJ2-1; 7 bases are shared with TRBD1. This CDR3 region has 14 residues. CDR1 is GTSNPN, CDR2 SVGIG, per germline (reference sequence). V shed 0 bases and J 4 bases; nucleotides not matched to a gene: 3. CDR3 nucleotide sequence: TGTGCCTGGAGTGTCGGGACAGCTTACAATGAGCAGTTCTTC. Translated, it gives CAWSVGTAYNEQFF.

This chain uses TRBV28 with TRBJ2-2; D remains ambiguous. Trimming removed 5 bases at V and 8 bases at J, with 9 bases between. The CDR3 is made up of 12 amino acids. CDR1 is MDHEN, CDR2 SYDVKM, per germline. The CDR3 protein is CASSRFPGELFF. DNA of the CDR3: TGTGCCAGCAGTCGTTTCCCGGGGGAGCTGTTTTTT.

The rearrangement joins TRBV9 to TRBJ2-3, with D possibly TRBD2 on 6 matching bases. This CDR3 comprises 16 residues. Trimming took off 3 bases at V and 3 bases at J, with 17 bases between the two ends. Looked up from germline, CDR1 is SGDLS and CDR2 is YYNGEE. CDR3 sequence (DNA): TGTGCCAGCAGCGAAGGGAGCGGGCTTCGAACAGATACGCAGTATTTT. This sequence encodes CASSEGSGLRTDTQYF.

The chain carries TRBV7-9 and TRBJ1-5; D remains unclear. V was cut by 1 base and J by 4 bases, with 14 bases left in between. The V gene's germline CDR1 is SEHNR and CDR2 FQNEAQ (reference sequence). This CDR3 has 16 amino acids. For the CDR3, the DNA is TGTGCCAGCAGCTTAGGGGGAGGGCGAGGGAATCAGCCCCAGCATTTT. Protein product: CASSLGGGRGNQPQHF. The variable domain in full, completed from reference TRBV7-9 and TRBJ1-5, reads DTGVSQNPRHKITKRGQNVTFRCDPISEHNRLYWYRQTLGQGPEFLTYFQNEAQLEKSRLLSDRFSAERPKGSFSTLEIQRTEQGDSAMYLCASSLGGGRGNQPQHFGDGTRLSIL.

The gene calls are TRBV19 and TRBJ2-1; weak D call: TRBD2 (5 bases). The CDR3 sequence is 14 residues long. The ends were cut back, 8 bases at V and 15 bases at J, with 26 bases in the middle. Per germline, CDR1 LNHDA and CDR2 SQIVND (reference sequence). As DNA, the CDR3 is TGTGCCAGTGAACATAGCGCAACGCAAGGTAGAGTGTTCTTC. Amino acids: CASEHSATQGRVFF.

The chain recombines TRBV7-8 with TRBJ2-3; D gene uncertain. The CDR3 totals 14 residues. Trimming removed 4 bases from V and 6 bases from J, with 14 bases in between. The germline gives CDR1 SGHVS, CDR2 FQNEAQ. The CDR3 DNA is TGTGCCAGCAGCTCCAATGGCCTTTTTGATACGCAGTATTTT. Translating it yields CASSSNGLFDTQYF.

This CDR3 reads CASSAQGQGNTGELFF. CDR3 nucleotide sequence: TGTGCCAGCAGCGCCCAAGGACAGGGGAACACCGGGGAGCTGTTTTTT. The chain joins TRBV11-3 to TRBJ2-2, with 8 bases identical to TRBD1. Germline V CDR1 and CDR2: SGHNT, YENEEA. CDR3 length equals 16 residues. Unmatched junction bases numbered 6, after V lost 5 bases and J lost 1 base.